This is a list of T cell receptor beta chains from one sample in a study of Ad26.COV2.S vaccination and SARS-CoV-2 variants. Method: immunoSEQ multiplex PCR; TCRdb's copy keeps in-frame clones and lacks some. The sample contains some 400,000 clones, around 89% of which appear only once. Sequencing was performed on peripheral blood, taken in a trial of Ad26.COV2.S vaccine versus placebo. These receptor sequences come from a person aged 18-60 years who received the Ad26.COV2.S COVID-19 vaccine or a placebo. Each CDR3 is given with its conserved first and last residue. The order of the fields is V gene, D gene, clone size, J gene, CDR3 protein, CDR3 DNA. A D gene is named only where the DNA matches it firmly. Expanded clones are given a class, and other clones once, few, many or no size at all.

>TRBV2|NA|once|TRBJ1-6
CAISGLQPSGSPLHF
TGTGCCATCTCGGGGCTTCAGCCCTCGGGTTCACCCCTCCACTTT
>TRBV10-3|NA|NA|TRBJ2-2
CAISDNTRSGTGELFF
TGTGCCATCAGTGACAACACCCGTTCGGGCACCGGGGAGCTGTTTTTT
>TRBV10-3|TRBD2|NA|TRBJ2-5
CAIRRAGGGQETQYF
TGTGCCATCAGACGAGCGGGAGGGGGCCAAGAGACCCAGTACTTC
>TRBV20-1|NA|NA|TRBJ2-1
CSARDVYEQFF
TGCAGTGCTAGAGATGTGTATGAGCAGTTCTTC
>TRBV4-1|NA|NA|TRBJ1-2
CASSHTLAPGGYTF
TGCGCCAGCAGCCACACCTTGGCACCGGGGGGCTACACCTTC
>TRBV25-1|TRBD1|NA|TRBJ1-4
CASSSWDRDSEKLFF
TGTGCCAGCTCCAGTTGGGACAGGGATAGTGAAAAACTGTTTTTT
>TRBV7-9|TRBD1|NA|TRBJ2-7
CASNPRDSYEQYF
TGTGCCAGCAACCCCCGGGACAGCTACGAGCAGTACTTC
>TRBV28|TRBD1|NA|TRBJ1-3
CASRPKKQGGRSGNTIYF
TGTGCCAGCAGGCCTAAAAAGCAAGGGGGCCGGAGTGGAAACACCATATATTTT
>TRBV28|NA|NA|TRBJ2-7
CASSPLRSGGPYEQYF
TGTGCCAGCAGTCCCCTGCGAAGCGGAGGACCCTACGAGCAGTACTTC
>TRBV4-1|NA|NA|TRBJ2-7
CASSQGPQRNLEQYF
TGCGCCAGCAGCCAAGGGCCGCAAAGAAATCTTGAGCAGTACTTC
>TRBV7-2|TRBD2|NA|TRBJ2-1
CASSLTGLAGGSEQFF
TGTGCCAGCAGCTTAACAGGACTAGCGGGAGGGAGTGAGCAGTTCTTC
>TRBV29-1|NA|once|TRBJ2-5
CSVALLADLQETQYF
TGCAGCGTTGCACTTCTTGCGGACCTACAAGAGACCCAGTACTTC
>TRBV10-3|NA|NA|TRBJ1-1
CAISESTDRGEAFF
TGTGCCATCAGTGAGTCGACAGATCGGGGTGAAGCTTTCTTT
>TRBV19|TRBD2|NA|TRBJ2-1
CASSRGLAGDNEQFF
TGTGCCAGTAGTAGGGGACTAGCGGGGGACAATGAGCAGTTCTTC
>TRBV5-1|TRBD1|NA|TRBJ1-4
CASSRVGGYNEKLFF
TGCGCCAGCAGTCGGGTAGGGGGCTATAATGAAAAACTGTTTTTT
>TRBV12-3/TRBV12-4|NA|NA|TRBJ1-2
CASSSAAYGYTF
TGTGCCAGCAGTTCGGCAGCCTATGGCTACACCTTC
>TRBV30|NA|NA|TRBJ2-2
CAWSASRAGELFF
TGTGCCTGGAGTGCTTCTAGAGCCGGGGAGCTGTTTTTT
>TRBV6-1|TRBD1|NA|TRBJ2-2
CASRGGQLLPGELFF
TGTGCCAGCAGAGGGGGACAGCTCCTTCCAGGGGAGCTGTTTTTT
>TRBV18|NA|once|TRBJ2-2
CASSPRRGVDTGELFF
TGTGCCAGCTCACCCCGCCGGGGCGTCGACACCGGGGAGCTGTTTTTT
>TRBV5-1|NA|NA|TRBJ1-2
CASSFSGEAGYTF
TGCGCCAGCAGCTTCTCAGGGGAGGCTGGCTACACCTTC
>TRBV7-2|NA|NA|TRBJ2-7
CASSLGYPYEQYF
TGTGCCAGCAGCTTAGGGTACCCCTACGAGCAGTACTTC
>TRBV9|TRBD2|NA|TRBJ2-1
CASSVAGGEGHISYNEQFF
TGTGCCAGCAGCGTAGCTGGGGGGGAGGGGCACATCTCCTACAATGAGCAGTTCTTC
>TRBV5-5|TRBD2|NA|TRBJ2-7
CASSLAGLYEQYF
TGTGCCAGCAGTTTAGCGGGACTCTACGAGCAGTACTTC
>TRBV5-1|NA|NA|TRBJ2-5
CASSLYSGSQETQYF
TGCGCCAGCAGCTTGTACTCAGGCAGCCAAGAGACCCAGTACTTC
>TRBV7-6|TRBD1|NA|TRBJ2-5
CASSLMTGGQETQYF
TGTGCCAGCAGCTTAATGACAGGGGGCCAAGAGACCCAGTACTTC
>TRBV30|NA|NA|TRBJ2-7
CAPGRRGYEQYF
TGTGCCCCGGGCCGCAGGGGCTACGAGCAGTACTTC
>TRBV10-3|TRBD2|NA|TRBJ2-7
CAISEGLAGVNEQYF
TGTGCCATCAGTGAGGGACTAGCGGGAGTTAACGAGCAGTACTTC
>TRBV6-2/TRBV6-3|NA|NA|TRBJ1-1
CASSSGVGTEAFF
TGTGCCAGCAGTTCAGGGGTGGGGACTGAAGCTTTCTTT
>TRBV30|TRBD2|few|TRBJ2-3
CAWGTSGRSTDTQYF
TGTGCCTGGGGGACTAGCGGGAGGAGCACAGATACGCAGTATTTT
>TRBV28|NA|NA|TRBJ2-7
CASSFPGRYEQYF
TGTGCCAGCAGTTTCCCTGGGCGTTACGAGCAGTACTTC
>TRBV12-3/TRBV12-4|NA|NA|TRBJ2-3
CASSLDDLVRYF
TGTGCCAGCAGTTTAGACGACCTCGTTCGGTATTTT
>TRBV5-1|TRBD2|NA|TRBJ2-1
CASTWGGGDIYEQFF
TGCGCCAGCACCTGGGGGGGAGGTGATATATATGAGCAGTTCTTC
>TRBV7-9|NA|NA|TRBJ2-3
CASSFPDGKGTQYF
TGTGCCAGCAGCTTCCCGGACGGGAAGGGTACGCAGTATTTT
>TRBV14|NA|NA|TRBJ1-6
CASSQVPGPVSPLHF
TGTGCCAGCAGCCAAGTGCCGGGGCCGGTCTCACCCCTCCACTTT
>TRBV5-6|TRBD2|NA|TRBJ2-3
CASSLLLAGDTDTQYF
TGTGCCAGCAGCTTGCTACTAGCGGGAGACACAGATACGCAGTATTTT
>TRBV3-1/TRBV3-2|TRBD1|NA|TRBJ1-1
CASSLRDRDTEAFF
TGTGCCAGCAGCCTCAGGGACAGGGATACTGAAGCTTTCTTT
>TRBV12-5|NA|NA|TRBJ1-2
CASGLSGRDGYTF
TGTGCTAGTGGTTTGAGTGGCCGGGATGGCTACACCTTC
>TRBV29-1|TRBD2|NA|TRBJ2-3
CSALGGLAGGRDTQYF
TGCAGCGCCCTAGGCGGACTAGCGGGAGGGAGGGATACGCAGTATTTT
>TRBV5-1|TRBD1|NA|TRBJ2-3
CASRSSGQGTDTQYF
TGCGCCAGCCGAAGTTCGGGACAGGGAACAGATACGCAGTATTTT
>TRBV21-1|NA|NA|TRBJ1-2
CASSETGQGRGFWGYTF
TGTGCCAGCAGCGAGACCGGACAGGGCCGCGGATTTTGGGGCTACACCTTC
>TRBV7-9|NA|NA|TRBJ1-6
CASSLDVAAGTSPLHF
TGTGCCAGCAGCTTAGATGTCGCAGCAGGAACTTCACCCCTCCACTTT
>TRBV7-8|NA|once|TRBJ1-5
CASSLASQGQPQHF
TGTGCCAGCAGCTTAGCCTCCCAGGGTCAGCCCCAGCATTTT
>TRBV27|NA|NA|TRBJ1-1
CASSFRWGNEAFF
TGTGCCAGCAGTTTCCGTTGGGGCAATGAAGCTTTCTTT
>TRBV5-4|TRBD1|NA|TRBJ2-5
CASSLGDSQETQYF
TGTGCCAGCAGCTTAGGGGACAGCCAAGAGACCCAGTACTTC
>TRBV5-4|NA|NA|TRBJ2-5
CASSLVIRTGTMSVTQYF
TGTGCCAGCAGCTTGGTTATAAGGACAGGGACTATGTCGGTGACCCAGTACTTC
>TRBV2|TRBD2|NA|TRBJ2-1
CASSASGRASEQFF
TGTGCCAGCAGTGCTAGCGGGAGGGCTAGTGAGCAGTTCTTC
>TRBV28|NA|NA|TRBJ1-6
CASSPISGGNSPLHF
TGTGCCAGCAGCCCCATTAGCGGTGGAAATTCACCCCTCCACTTT
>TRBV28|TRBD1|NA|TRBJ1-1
CASSEDRGLVTEAFF
TGTGCCAGCAGTGAGGACAGGGGGCTTGTTACTGAAGCTTTCTTT
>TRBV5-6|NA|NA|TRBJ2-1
CASSQGNYNEQFF
TGTGCCAGCAGCCAAGGCAATTACAATGAGCAGTTCTTC
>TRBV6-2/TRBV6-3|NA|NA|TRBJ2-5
CASSPGEETQYF
TGTGCCAGCAGTCCCGGGGAAGAGACCCAGTACTTC
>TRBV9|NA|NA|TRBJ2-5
CASSVTMGPQETQYF
TGTGCCAGCAGCGTAACAATGGGGCCACAAGAGACCCAGTACTTC
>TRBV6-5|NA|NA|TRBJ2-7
CASSSTGRPYEQYF
TGTGCCAGCAGTTCCACGGGACGGCCCTACGAGCAGTACTTC
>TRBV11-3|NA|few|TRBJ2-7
CASSNTYGLSSYEQYF
TGTGCCAGCAGTAACACGTACGGGTTGAGCTCCTACGAGCAGTACTTC
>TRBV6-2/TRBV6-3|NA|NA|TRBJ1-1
CASSYWAGTLNTEAFF
TGTGCCAGCAGTTACTGGGCCGGGACACTGAACACTGAAGCTTTCTTT
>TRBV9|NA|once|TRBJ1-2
CASSPARQASYGYTF
TGTGCCAGCAGCCCCGCCCGGCAGGCGTCCTATGGCTACACCTTC
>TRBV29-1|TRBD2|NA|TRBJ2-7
CSARLAGLFEQYF
TGCAGCGCCAGACTAGCGGGACTCTTCGAGCAGTACTTC
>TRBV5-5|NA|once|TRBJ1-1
CASSLARGGSTEAFF
TGTGCCAGCAGCTTGGCCCGCGGTGGGAGCACTGAAGCTTTCTTT
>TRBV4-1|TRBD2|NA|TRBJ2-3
CASSQSLAGGTTDTQYF
TGCGCCAGCAGCCAGTCCCTAGCGGGAGGGACCACAGATACGCAGTATTTT
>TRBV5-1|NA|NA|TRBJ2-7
CASSPLGSMYEQYF
TGCGCCAGCAGCCCCCTGGGGAGCATGTACGAGCAGTACTTC
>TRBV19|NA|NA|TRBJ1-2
CASSIAGGYGYTF
TGTGCCAGTAGTATAGCCGGAGGCTATGGCTACACCTTC